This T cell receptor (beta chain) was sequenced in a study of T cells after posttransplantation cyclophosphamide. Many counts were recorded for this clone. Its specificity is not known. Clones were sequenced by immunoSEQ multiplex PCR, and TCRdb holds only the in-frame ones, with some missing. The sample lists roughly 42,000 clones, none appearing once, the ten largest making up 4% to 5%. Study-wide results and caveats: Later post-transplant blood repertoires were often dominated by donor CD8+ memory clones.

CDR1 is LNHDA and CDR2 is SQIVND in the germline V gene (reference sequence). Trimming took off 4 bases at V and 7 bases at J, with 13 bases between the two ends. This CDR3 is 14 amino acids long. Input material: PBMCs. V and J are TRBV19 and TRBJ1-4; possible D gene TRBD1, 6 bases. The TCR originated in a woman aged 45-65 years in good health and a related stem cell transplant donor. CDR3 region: CASSRGGKTEKLFF. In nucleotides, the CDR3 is TGTGCCAGTAGTAGAGGGGGAAAGACTGAAAAACTGTTTTTT.